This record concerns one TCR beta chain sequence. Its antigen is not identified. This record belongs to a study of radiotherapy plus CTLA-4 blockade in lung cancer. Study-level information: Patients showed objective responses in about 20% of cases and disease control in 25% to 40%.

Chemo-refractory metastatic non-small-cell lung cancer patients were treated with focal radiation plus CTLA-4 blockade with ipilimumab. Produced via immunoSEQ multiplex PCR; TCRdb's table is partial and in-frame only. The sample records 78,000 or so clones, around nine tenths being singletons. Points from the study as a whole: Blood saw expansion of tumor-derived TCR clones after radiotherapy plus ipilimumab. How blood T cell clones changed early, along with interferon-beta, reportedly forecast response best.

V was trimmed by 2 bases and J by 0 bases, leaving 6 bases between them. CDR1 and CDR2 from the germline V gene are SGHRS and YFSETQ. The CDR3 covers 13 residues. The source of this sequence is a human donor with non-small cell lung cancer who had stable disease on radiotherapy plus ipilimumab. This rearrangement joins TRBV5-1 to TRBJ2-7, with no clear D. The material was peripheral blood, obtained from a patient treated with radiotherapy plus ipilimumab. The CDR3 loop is CASSFRSSYEQYF. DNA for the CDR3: TGCGCCAGCAGCTTCAGGAGCTCCTACGAGCAGTACTTC.